This TCR beta chain was identified in a study of T cell responses to AZD1222 COVID-19 vaccine. Assay: immunoSEQ multiplex PCR; the TCRdb copy retains only in-frame clones and omits some. Counted here are 120,000 or so clones, around 86% occurring once; the ten biggest clones make up about 7.4%. Study-wide findings and caveats: Every sample of the repertoires postdated the peak T cell response. Two doses of AZD1222 preceded a rise in Spike-specific TCR breadth and depth. The donor cohort was predominantly white British with a female majority, and clonal diversity may have been underestimated. Recipients of AZD1222 seropositive at baseline numbered only 6 or 7.

Points on this clone: What it binds is unknown.

CDR1 SGHNT and CDR2 YYREEE come from the germline V gene (reference sequence). The ends lost 3 bases at V and 4 bases at J; junction bases unmatched: 10. CDR3 length: 17 amino acids. This receptor was taken from an adult in good health. Sample: peripheral blood, taken on day 0 of AZD1222 vaccination. This chain links TRBV5-4 with TRBJ2-3, with 11 bases aligning to TRBD2. The CDR3 region is CASSSVSGRAISDTQYF. CDR3 DNA: TGTGCCAGCAGCTCCGTTAGCGGGAGGGCGATTTCAGATACGCAGTATTTT.